This T cell receptor beta chain was recorded in a study of OX40 agonist ivuxolimab in advanced cancers. Looking at the study overall: Three patients, one with hepatocellular carcinoma and two with cutaneous melanoma, responded partially.

Trimming pared 5 bases from V and 4 bases from J, leaving 14 bases between. Germline CDR1 MNHEY, CDR2 SVGAGI. The CDR3 is 14 residues long. Data came from immunoSEQ multiplex PCR; TCRdb stores just in-frame clones and leaves some out. The table has 17,000 or so clones, around 70% seen once. The TCR was taken from an adult with an advanced solid tumor such as melanoma, head and neck, liver or kidney cancer. The source material was CD4+ or CD8+ T cells sorted from blood, sampled in a trial of the OX40 agonist ivuxolimab. The V and J genes are TRBV6-5 and TRBJ1-2; perhaps TRBD1 as D (5 bases). CDR3 protein: CASSDQGGSYGYTF. The CDR3 DNA reads as TGTGCCAGCAGTGACCAGGGAGGTTCCTATGGCTACACCTTC.